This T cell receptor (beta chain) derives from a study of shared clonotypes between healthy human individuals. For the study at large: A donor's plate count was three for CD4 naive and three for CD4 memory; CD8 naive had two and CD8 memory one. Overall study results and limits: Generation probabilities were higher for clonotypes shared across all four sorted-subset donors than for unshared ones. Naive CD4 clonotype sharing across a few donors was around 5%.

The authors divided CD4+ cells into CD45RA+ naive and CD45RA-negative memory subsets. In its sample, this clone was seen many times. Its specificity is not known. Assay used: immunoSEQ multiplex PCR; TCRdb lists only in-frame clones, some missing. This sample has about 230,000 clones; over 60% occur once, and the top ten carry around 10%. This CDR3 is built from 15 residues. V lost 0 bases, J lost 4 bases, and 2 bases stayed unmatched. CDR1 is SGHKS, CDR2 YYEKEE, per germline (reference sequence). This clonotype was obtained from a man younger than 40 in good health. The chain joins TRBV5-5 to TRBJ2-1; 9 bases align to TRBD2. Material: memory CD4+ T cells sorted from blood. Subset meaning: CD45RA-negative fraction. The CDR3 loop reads CASSLVLAGYNEQFF. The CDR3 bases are TGTGCCAGCAGCTTGGTGCTAGCGGGGTACAATGAGCAGTTCTTC.